Below, 21 T cell receptor beta chains from the same sample are listed, as sequenced in a study of cytomegalovirus exposure and HLA in healthy donors. Primers: 60 Vbeta forward and 13 Jbeta reverse. TCRdb's table, derived via immunoSEQ multiplex PCR, lists solely in-frame clones and lacks some. The profile shows 280,000 or so clones, approximately 90% of them singletons. Source material: PBMCs. The receptors here all came from a woman between 18 and 29 years old in good health and CMV-seronegative.

This clone was seen a single time. The rearrangement links TRBV13 to TRBJ2-1; the D is unclear. V was pared by 2 bases and J by 0 bases, with 11 bases between. The CDR3 has 16 residues. Looked up from germline, CDR1 is PRHDT and CDR2 is FYEKMQ (reference sequence). The CDR3 sequence: CASSLPGSSSYNEQFF. In DNA form, the CDR3 reads TGTGCCAGCAGCTTACCTGGCTCAAGCTCCTACAATGAGCAGTTCTTC.

The chain is built from TRBV20-1 and TRBJ2-7, with D possibly matching TRBD2 (6 bases). V lost 4 bases and J lost 3, with 7 bases in between. This CDR3 has 11 residues. Per the germline V gene, CDR1 is DFQATT and CDR2 is SNEGSKA (reference sequence). The CDR3 sequence is CSATSDYEQYF. CDR3 bases: TGCAGTGCTACTAGCGACTACGAGCAGTACTTC.

This chain connects TRBV19 to TRBJ1-1; 8 bases agree with TRBD1. The CDR3 length is 15 residues. Germline V lookup: CDR1 LNHDA, CDR2 SQIVND (reference sequence). V shed 2 bases, J shed 0 bases, and the junction held 2 bases outside the gene matches. The CDR3 DNA reads as TGTGCCAGTAGTATACAGGGGGCGGTGAACACTGAAGCTTTCTTT. Its translation is CASSIQGAVNTEAFF.

This chain connects TRBV5-1 to TRBJ2-7, with a possible D match to TRBD1 (6 bases). The length of the CDR3 is 15 residues. The germline gives CDR1 SGHRS, CDR2 YFSETQ. V lost 0 bases, J lost 3 bases, and 13 bases lay in between. CDR3 DNA: TGCGCCAGCAGCTTGGAGCAGGGGTTTGGCTACGAGCAGTACTTC. It yields the protein CASSLEQGFGYEQYF.

This clone was counted only a few times. The chain combines TRBV30 with TRBJ2-7; TRBD1 matches 7 bases. The CDR3 totals 13 residues. Per the germline V gene, CDR1 is GTSNPN and CDR2 is SVGIG (reference sequence). The trim removed 1 base at V and 5 bases at J, leaving 5 bases unmatched. The CDR3: CAWSDVQGNEQYF. CDR3 nucleotides: TGTGCCTGGAGTGACGTACAGGGGAACGAGCAGTACTTC.

This chain connects TRBV5-5 to TRBJ2-1; tentative D call: TRBD2 (6 bases). CDR3 size: 13 residues. Germline CDR1 SGHKS, CDR2 YYEKEE (reference sequence). Trimming pared 2 bases from V and 7 bases from J, leaving 10 bases between. Here the CDR3 DNA reads TGTGCCAGCAGCTTCATCCGGGGGAATGAGCAGTTCTTC. Translating gives CASSFIRGNEQFF.

V is TRBV30 and J is TRBJ1-2; TRBD1 matches 8 bases. The CDR3 is 13 residues long. Germline V lookup: CDR1 GTSNPN, CDR2 SVGIG (reference sequence). Germline trimming cut 4 bases from V and 8 bases from J; bases unmatched to any gene: 9. CDR3 DNA: TGTGCCTGGATACAGGGGGTCTGGCTCGGCTACACCTTC. Residues: CAWIQGVWLGYTF.

V and J are TRBV6-1 and TRBJ1-5; TRBD1 aligns across 9 bases. Germline V lookup: CDR1 MNHNS, CDR2 SASEGT. V trimming: 6 bases; J trimming: 1 base; junction bases outside the gene matches: 4. CDR3 length: 15 residues. CDR3 in amino acids: CASSADRGSNQPQHF. CDR3 in DNA: TGTGCCAGCAGCGCCGACAGGGGGAGCAATCAGCCCCAGCATTTT.

The V gene is TRBV9, the J gene TRBJ2-3; possible D gene TRBD2, 7 bases. Germline CDR1 SGDLS, CDR2 YYNGEE. V gave up 0 bases and J gave up 6 bases, with 11 bases separating them. This CDR3 region has 14 residues. CDR3 loop: CASSVATGGDTQYF. The CDR3 DNA reads as TGTGCCAGCAGCGTAGCTACGGGGGGCGATACGCAGTATTTT.

The chain uses TRBV19 and TRBJ1-1, with 8 bases lining up with TRBD1. This CDR3 is 15 amino acids long. The germline CDR1 and CDR2 sequences are LNHDA and SQIVND (reference sequence). J gave up 1 base and V 3 bases, and 4 bases lay outside the gene matches. CDR3 nucleotide sequence: TGTGCCAGTAGTATTGGTCAGGGGGCGAACACTGAAGCTTTCTTT. This codes for CASSIGQGANTEAFF.

The chain recombines TRBV10-2 with TRBJ1-2; tentative D call: TRBD1 (6 bases). This CDR3 has 14 amino acids. V was shortened by 2 bases and J by 6 bases, with 13 bases between the two germline ends. In germline, CDR1 is WSHSY, CDR2 SAAADI. Written as DNA, the CDR3 is TGCGCCAGCAGTGAGATCCGGCAGGGGAATGGCTACACCTTC. Encoded protein: CASSEIRQGNGYTF.

This sequence joins TRBV6-1 and TRBJ1-5; 10 nucleotides agree with TRBD1. This CDR3 has 12 residues. Germline lookup yields CDR1 MNHNS and CDR2 SASEGT. CDR3 nucleotide sequence: TGTACAACGGGACAGGGGTTAGGTCCCCAGCATTTT. Encoded protein: CTTGQGLGPQHF.

Details on this clone: This specimen includes other DNA sequences encoding the same CDR3. The chain links TRBV4-1 to TRBJ1-2; D remains ambiguous. V shed 1 base and J shed 0 bases, with 6 bases lying between them. The CDR3 runs to 14 residues. Germline CDR1 and CDR2: MGHRA and YSYEKL. Written as DNA, the CDR3 is TGCGCCAGCAGCCAAGGTACAGCTAACTATGGCTACACCTTC. Protein: CASSQGTANYGYTF.

The genes are TRBV11-2 and TRBJ2-1; D may be TRBD2 (6 bases). The germline V gene has CDR1 SGHAT and CDR2 FQNNGV. The CDR3 runs 16 residues. Trimming stripped 3 bases from V and 0 bases from J, with 12 bases between. The CDR3 DNA sequence: TGTGCCAGCAGCTTTCAGGCGGGGTACTCCTACAATGAGCAGTTCTTC. It specifies CASSFQAGYSYNEQFF.

The chain couples TRBV27 to TRBJ2-7; D gene unclear. Germline V gene lookup returns CDR1 MNHEY and CDR2 SMNVEV (reference sequence). The CDR3 contains 15 residues. V dropped 5 bases and J dropped 3 bases, with 17 bases sitting between them. This CDR3 is CASSPFPPSVYEQYF. Here the CDR3 DNA reads TGTGCCAGCAGTCCTTTCCCTCCGAGCGTCTACGAGCAGTACTTC.

The J gene is TRBJ1-2, the V gene TRBV6-6; the match to TRBD1 covers 10 bases. The CDR3 loop spans 13 amino acids. The germline V gene encodes CDR1 MNHNY and CDR2 SVGAGI (reference sequence). The ends lost 5 bases at V and 7 bases at J; junction bases unmatched: 4. The CDR3 protein is CASSIGTGAGYTF. In nucleotides, the CDR3 is TGTGCCAGCAGTATTGGGACAGGGGCTGGCTACACCTTC.

This chain uses TRBV2 with TRBJ2-7; D unclear. Trimming pared 8 bases from V and 4 bases from J, leaving 9 bases between. Germline CDR1 SNHLY, CDR2 FYNNEI. This CDR3 is 11 amino acids long. CDR3 in amino acids: CASDSTYEQYF. CDR3 DNA sequence: TGTGCCAGCGACTCCACGTACGAGCAGTACTTC. The whole variable domain, remainder taken from reference TRBV2 and TRBJ2-7, is EPEVTQTPSHQVTQMGQEVILRCVPISNHLYFYWYRQILGQKVEFLVSFYNNEISEKSEIFDDQFSVERPDGSNFTLKIRSTKLEDSAMYFCASDSTYEQYFGPGTRLTVT.

The CDR3, as DNA: TGTGCCAGCAGCCGGGACAGTCTAACCTACGAGCAGTACTTC. Protein product: CASSRDSLTYEQYF. This sequence joins TRBV7-9 and TRBJ2-7, with 7 bases aligning to TRBD1. There are 14 residues in the CDR3. Germline V gives CDR1 SEHNR, CDR2 FQNEAQ (reference sequence). Losses at the gene ends were 5 bases for V and 2 bases for J; bases not matched to a gene: 6.

CDR3 nucleotide sequence: TGTGCCAGTAGTAGCGGGGCGATCCGGGTTGATGAGCAGTTCTTC. Translated: CASSSGAIRVDEQFF. This sequence joins TRBV19 and TRBJ2-1; D perhaps matches TRBD2 (6 bases). The CDR3 runs to 15 residues. Germline loops: CDR1 LNHDA, CDR2 SQIVND (reference sequence). Trimming left V 4 bases short and J 8 bases short, with 18 bases between.

The chain couples TRBV5-1 to TRBJ1-2; tentative D call: TRBD1 (5 bases). CDR3 length equals 15 residues. The germline V gene encodes CDR1 SGHRS and CDR2 YFSETQ. Trimming removed 0 bases at V and 5 bases at J, with 14 bases between. As DNA, the CDR3 is TGCGCCAGCAGCTTGGAACAACAGGAATTGTATGGCTACACCTTC. As protein: CASSLEQQELYGYTF.

In this sample, this clone turned up a few times. V gene TRBV6-1 combines with J gene TRBJ1-2; weak D call: TRBD1 (6 bases). The CDR3 has 15 amino acids. V was cut by 2 bases and J by 4 bases, with 14 bases left in between. The germline CDR1 and CDR2 sequences are MNHNS and SASEGT. CDR3 in amino acids: CASSEPGTRLYGYTF. The CDR3 nucleotides are TGTGCCAGCAGTGAACCCGGGACAAGACTCTATGGCTACACCTTC.